This record covers a single T cell receptor (beta chain). What it binds is unknown. Germline values: CDR1 SEHNR, CDR2 FQNEAQ (reference sequence). The trim removed 2 bases at V and 7 bases at J, leaving 5 bases unmatched. This CDR3 has 15 amino acids. Since all of the isolated RNA was reverse transcribed, expressed TCRB transcripts were what got sequenced. Some clones are missing from TCRdb's copy, which holds only in-frame ones; the method was immunoSEQ multiplex PCR. The table includes 600,000 to 700,000 clones, 12% detected once. The data stem from a study of beta chain features in type 1 diabetes. Study-wide points: A moderate, significant TCRB CDR3 shortening appeared in type 1 diabetes across four CD4+ subsets.

This chain uses TRBV7-9 with TRBJ1-4; the match to TRBD1 covers 9 bases. The clonotype originates from a man aged 25-40 years with type 1 diabetes. Sequences were obtained from naive CD4+ T cells from blood. In nucleotides, the CDR3 is TGTGCCAGCAGCTTATTGGGACAGGGCCCTGAAAAACTGTTTTTT. This encodes CASSLLGQGPEKLFF.